A single sample gave rise to the 21 T cell receptor beta chains below, sequenced in a study of neurological immune-mediated disorders. TCRdb independently ran MiXCR on the 5' RACE reads; one entry per CDR3 protein. The table has about 65,000 distinct CDR3 sequences, roughly 3.7% seen once. What was sequenced was PBMCs. The origin of the receptors is a man aged 45-60 years with multiple sclerosis.

The chain joins TRBV7-9 to TRBJ2-1, with D hard to call. Trimming removed 1 base from V and 10 bases from J, with 11 bases in between. The CDR3 runs to 13 residues. CDR1 SEHNR and CDR2 FQNEAQ come from the germline V gene (reference sequence). In DNA form, the CDR3 reads TGTGCCAGCAGCTTAGGTTCCCCTACAGAGCAGTTCTTC. Protein: CASSLGSPTEQFF.

This clonotype was observed many times. The chain combines TRBV5-1 with TRBJ2-3; the match to TRBD1 covers 11 bases. The CDR3 is made up of 16 amino acids. Germline lookup yields CDR1 SGHRS and CDR2 YFSETQ. V lost 3 bases to trimming and J lost 3 bases; unmatched junction nucleotides: 6. The CDR3 region is CASSSGQGDQTDTQYF. CDR3 in DNA: TGCGCCAGCAGCTCGGGACAGGGGGACCAAACAGATACGCAGTATTTT.

This clonotype has ten or more counts. V gene TRBV4-3 combines with J gene TRBJ2-1; 8 bases agree with TRBD1. Germline CDR1 LGHNA, CDR2 YSLEER. After removal of 1 base from V and 9 bases from J, the junction contained 5 bases not matched to a gene. The CDR3 is 14 residues long. The CDR3 DNA follows: TGCGCCAGCAGCCAAGTATCAGGGGGCGGTGAGCAGTTCTTC. Its protein product is CASSQVSGGGEQFF.

This clonotype was detected many times. The chain joins TRBV6-6 to TRBJ2-7; D not certain. The V end lost 0 bases, the J end lost 5 bases, and 11 bases lay between the germline ends. Germline-derived CDR1 and CDR2 are MNHNY and SVGAGI (reference sequence). This CDR3 comprises 14 residues. This chain's CDR3 is CASSYSGPGNEQYF. The DNA for the CDR3 is TGTGCCAGCAGTTACTCGGGTCCGGGCAACGAGCAGTACTTC.

This clonotype showed up many times. The V call is TRBV4-1, the J call TRBJ2-5; 9 bases are a match to TRBD2. With 0 bases clipped from V and 4 bases from J, the junction kept 6 bases outside the gene matches. Germline V lookup: CDR1 MGHRA, CDR2 YSYEKL. There are 16 residues in the CDR3. The CDR3 loop is CASSQDSAGGGETQYF. The CDR3 DNA sequence: TGCGCCAGCAGCCAAGATTCAGCGGGGGGCGGAGAGACCCAGTACTTC.

This clonotype occurred many times. The rearrangement uses TRBV29-1 and TRBJ1-1; unclear D gene. The V gene's germline CDR1 is SQVTM and CDR2 ANQGSEA. This CDR3 contains 13 residues. V was shortened by 4 bases and J by 4 bases, with 13 bases between the two germline ends. The CDR3 DNA reads TGCAGCGTTGTTGGTCTATGGGGCACTGAAGCTTTCTTT. This encodes CSVVGLWGTEAFF.

This clonotype was observed at least ten times. CDR3 in DNA: TGTGCCAGCAGCCAAAGTCACGAAGAAAAACTGTTTTTT. As protein: CASSQSHEEKLFF. The chain carries TRBV3-1 and TRBJ1-4, with no clear D. Germline V gene data show CDR1 as LGHDT and CDR2 as YNNKEL (reference sequence). The germline V and J ends were trimmed by 2 bases and 8 bases, with 9 bases remaining between them. The CDR3 consists of 13 residues. The full variable domain, its missing parts supplied by reference TRBV3-1 and TRBJ1-4, is DTAVSQTPKYLVTQMGNDKSIKCEQNLGHDTMYWYKQDSKKFLKIMFSYNNKELIINETVPNRFSPKSPDKAHLNLHINSLELGDSAVYFCASSQSHEEKLFFGSGTQLSVL.

This clonotype appeared a few times. The genes are TRBV5-1 and TRBJ1-2, with 7 bases aligning to TRBD1. CDR1 and CDR2 (germline): SGHRS, YFSETQ. The CDR3 extends over 13 amino acids. Trimming at V came to 4 bases and at J to 8 bases, leaving 8 bases not matched to a gene. The CDR3 sequence: CASSPGTDRGYTF. The CDR3 DNA reads TGCGCCAGCAGCCCCGGGACAGATAGAGGCTACACCTTC.

This clonotype was seen repeatedly, ten times or more. The chain employs TRBV25-1 and TRBJ2-3; 11 bases agree with TRBD2. This CDR3 is built from 17 residues. V shed 3 bases and J 4 bases; nucleotides not matched to a gene: 9. Germline assignment: CDR1 MGHDK and CDR2 SYGVNS. The DNA of the CDR3 is TGTGCCAGCAGTGACCACAGACTAGCGGGGAGAGCAGATACGCAGTATTTT. Protein sequence: CASSDHRLAGRADTQYF.

This clonotype was detected many times. The rearrangement links TRBV18 to TRBJ2-4; D perhaps matches TRBD1 (6 bases). CDR1 KGHSH and CDR2 LQKENI come from the germline V gene. This CDR3 region has 15 residues. Trimming cost V 5 bases and J 0 bases, with 11 bases left between them. The CDR3 here is CASSATGTAKNIQYF. Written as DNA, the CDR3 is TGTGCCAGCTCAGCGACAGGCACAGCCAAAAACATTCAGTACTTC.

A note on this clonotype: No conserved phenylalanine or tryptophan ends this CDR3, so it is likely a read error. The chain links TRBV4-1 to TRBJ2-1, with D tentatively TRBD2 (6 bases). Germline loops: CDR1 MGHRA, CDR2 YSYEKL. Trimming left V 1 base short and J 4 bases short, with 17 bases between. There are 17 residues in the CDR3. The CDR3 loop is CASSQAPRAGLYNEQFN. CDR3 sequence (DNA): TGCGCCAGCAGCCAAGCCCCTCGGGCGGGGCTATACAATGAGCAGTTCAAC.

This clonotype was observed many times. The chain is built from TRBV3-1 and TRBJ2-6; 7 bases fit TRBD1. V shed 4 bases, J shed 0 bases, and the junction held 9 bases outside the gene matches. This CDR3 is 18 amino acids long. Germline CDR1 LGHDT, CDR2 YNNKEL (reference sequence). CDR3 sequence: CASSPLTGYSSGANVLTF. The CDR3 DNA sequence: TGTGCCAGCAGCCCCCTGACAGGGTATAGCTCTGGGGCCAACGTCCTGACTTTC.

This chain links TRBV27 with TRBJ1-5; 8 nucleotides align to TRBD1. Germline V gene data show CDR1 as MNHEY and CDR2 as SMNVEV (reference sequence). The CDR3 totals 17 residues. V dropped 5 bases and J dropped 0; count of bases not matched to a gene: 9. The CDR3 nucleotides read TGTGCCAGCAGTACGGGGACAGGAAGATTTAGCAATCAGCCCCAGCATTTT. This sequence encodes CASSTGTGRFSNQPQHF.

This clonotype has at least ten counts. This chain connects TRBV29-1 to TRBJ1-1, with no clear D. V lost 4 bases, J lost 0 bases, and 6 bases lay in between. CDR3 length equals 12 residues. Germline CDR1 and CDR2: SQVTM and ANQGSEA. The CDR3, as DNA: TGCAGCGTTGCCACTGTGAACACTGAAGCTTTCTTT. Translation: CSVATVNTEAFF.

This clonotype was recorded at least ten times. The chain uses TRBV20-1 and TRBJ2-5; possibly TRBD2 for D (6 bases). This CDR3 contains 14 residues. V was pared by 5 bases and J by 7 bases, with 20 bases between. Per the germline V gene, CDR1 is DFQATT and CDR2 is SNEGSKA (reference sequence). The CDR3 loop reads CSAYLTGVRGTQYF. In DNA, the CDR3 is TGCAGTGCTTACCTCACGGGGGTGAGGGGGACCCAGTACTTC.

The J gene is TRBJ2-1, the V gene TRBV24-1; 12 nucleotides match TRBD1. Germline lookup yields CDR1 KGHDR and CDR2 SFDVKD. This CDR3 comprises 15 residues. V lost 5 bases and J lost 7; bases outside the gene matches: 5. CDR3 sequence: CATSVGTGGLNEQFF. The CDR3, as DNA: TGTGCCACCAGTGTTGGGACAGGGGGCCTAAATGAGCAGTTCTTC.

This clonotype has a handful of counts. A clone one base away is much larger, so this may be a read error. The V gene is TRBV10-3, the J gene TRBJ1-2, with a weak D call TRBD1 (6 bases). The CDR3 totals 13 residues. Germline assignment: CDR1 ENHRY and CDR2 SYGVKD. With 7 bases removed from V and 0 bases from J, the gap between germline ends came to 9 bases. This chain's CDR3 is CAITGQTNYGYTF. The CDR3 coding sequence is TGTGCCATCACAGGACAGACTAACTATGGCTACACCTTC.

This clonotype has ten or more counts. The genes are TRBV20-1 and TRBJ1-3, with D unresolved. In germline, CDR1 is DFQATT, CDR2 SNEGSKA (reference sequence). CDR3 length equals 14 residues. The V end lost 4 bases, the J end lost 0 bases, and 10 bases lay between the germline ends. The CDR3 here is CSAMGGSSGNTIYF. In DNA form, the CDR3 reads TGCAGTGCTATGGGCGGAAGCTCTGGAAACACCATATATTTT.

This sequence joins TRBV20-1 and TRBJ1-5; 8 nucleotides line up with TRBD1. Germline V gives CDR1 DFQATT, CDR2 SNEGSKA (reference sequence). Germline trimming cut 4 bases from V and 7 bases from J; bases unmatched to any gene: 6. This CDR3 has 13 amino acids. CDR3 residues: CSATGTGGQPQHF. CDR3 sequence (DNA): TGCAGTGCTACCGGGACAGGAGGACAGCCCCAGCATTTT.

This clonotype has at least ten counts. The rearrangement joins TRBV5-6 to TRBJ2-7; weak D call: TRBD1 (5 bases). Germline CDR1 and CDR2: SGHDT and YYEEEE. The CDR3 is 12 residues long. Trimming stripped 5 bases from V and 5 bases from J, with 11 bases between. CDR3 residues: CASRDLRDEQYF. DNA of the CDR3: TGTGCCAGCAGGGACCTCAGGGACGAGCAGTACTTC.

This clonotype was recorded many times. This rearrangement joins TRBV10-3 to TRBJ2-2; weak D call: TRBD2 (5 bases). The CDR3 has 13 amino acids. V lost 5 bases to trimming and J lost 4 bases, with 8 bases between them. The germline gives CDR1 ENHRY, CDR2 SYGVKD. The CDR3 region is CAISYEGTGELFF. Here the CDR3 DNA reads TGTGCCATCAGTTACGAGGGCACCGGGGAGCTGTTTTTT.